The rows below give T cell receptor beta chains drawn from one sample of a study of T cell responses to AZD1222 COVID-19 vaccine. TCRdb's table, derived via immunoSEQ multiplex PCR, lists solely in-frame clones and lacks some. The sample holds about 76,000 clones, over 60% seen once. The sample here was peripheral blood, taken 28 days after the second dose of the MenACWY control vaccine. The receptors shown here come from an adult who received the MenACWY meningococcal vaccine as a control. Both conserved end residues are part of each CDR3. D genes are given only for firm matches. Rows give clone size only sometimes, using once, few, many, or a class for an expanded clone.

V,size,J,D,CDR3,DNA
TRBV5-1,.,TRBJ1-2,TRBD1,CASSLGQGWGYTF,TGCGCCAGCAGCTTGGGACAGGGATGGGGCTACACCTTC
TRBV15,.,TRBJ2-1,.,CATSKDQPYNEQFF,TGTGCCACCAGCAAGGATCAACCCTACAATGAGCAGTTCTTC
TRBV7-2,few,TRBJ1-2,.,CASSLYLDSGYTF,TGTGCCAGCAGCTTATACCTGGATTCTGGCTACACCTTC
TRBV5-1,.,TRBJ1-2,TRBD1,CASSSGQAGAGYGYTF,TGCGCCAGCAGCTCGGGACAGGCGGGGGCGGGCTATGGCTACACCTTC
TRBV5-6,.,TRBJ2-6,.,CASSLYGANVLTF,TGTGCCAGCAGCTTGTACGGGGCCAACGTCCTGACTTTC
TRBV19,.,TRBJ1-5,.,CASSIGQGSNQPQHF,TGTGCCAGTAGTATCGGCCAGGGTAGCAATCAGCCCCAGCATTTT
TRBV11-2,.,TRBJ2-7,.,CASSSNGLKREPHYEQYF,TGTGCCAGCAGCTCCAATGGACTGAAGAGGGAACCACACTACGAGCAGTACTTC
TRBV30,.,TRBJ1-1,.,CAWSGGGRTEAFF,TGTGCCTGGAGTGGGGGGGGCAGGACTGAAGCTTTCTTT
TRBV5-1,.,TRBJ2-2,.,CASSLESGPNTGELFF,TGCGCCAGCAGCTTGGAATCTGGGCCGAACACCGGGGAGCTGTTTTTT
TRBV15,.,TRBJ1-5,.,CATSIRREQPQHF,TGTGCCACCAGCATCCGAAGGGAACAGCCCCAGCATTTT
TRBV20-1,once,TRBJ2-7,.,CSASPRSQGYEQYF,TGCAGTGCTAGTCCGAGGAGTCAGGGGTACGAGCAGTACTTC
TRBV4-2,.,TRBJ2-1,.,CASSQGLDDEQFF,TGTGCCAGCAGCCAGGGACTTGATGATGAGCAGTTCTTC
TRBV29-1,.,TRBJ1-1,.,CSVRQASTEAFF,TGCAGCGTTCGACAGGCGAGCACTGAAGCTTTCTTT
TRBV6-5,.,TRBJ1-2,.,CASSYEGRDYGYTF,TGTGCCAGCAGTTACGAGGGAAGGGACTATGGCTACACCTTC
TRBV29-1,once,TRBJ2-2,.,CSVGRAGTGELFF,TGCAGCGTTGGCAGGGCTGGCACCGGGGAGCTGTTTTTT
TRBV30,.,TRBJ1-1,.,CAWRGPWNTEAFF,TGTGCCTGGAGGGGACCATGGAACACTGAAGCTTTCTTT
TRBV11-2,.,TRBJ2-3,.,CASSLGRGGPSTDTQYF,TGTGCCAGCAGCTTAGGCCGGGGCGGGCCTAGCACAGATACGCAGTATTTT
TRBV6-6,.,TRBJ1-5,.,CASSYSLQPLHQPQHF,TGTGCCAGCAGTTACTCGTTACAGCCCTTACATCAGCCCCAGCATTTT
TRBV9,.,TRBJ2-1,TRBD2,CASSKLADSYNEQFF,TGTGCCAGCAGCAAACTAGCGGACTCATACAATGAGCAGTTCTTC
TRBV5-1,.,TRBJ1-1,TRBD1,CASKGQGGVGTEAFF,TGCGCCAGCAAGGGACAGGGGGGAGTAGGGACTGAAGCTTTCTTT
TRBV6-5,.,TRBJ2-3,.,CASSYTGRTDTQYF,TGTGCCAGCAGTTACACGGGCCGCACAGATACGCAGTATTTT
TRBV18,.,TRBJ1-1,.,CASSPTGQQSTEAFF,TGTGCCAGCTCACCAACCGGACAGCAAAGCACTGAAGCTTTCTTT
TRBV3-1/TRBV3-2,.,TRBJ1-1,.,CASSHPGQNTEAFF,TGTGCCAGCAGCCACCCTGGACAGAACACTGAAGCTTTCTTT
TRBV3-1/TRBV3-2,.,TRBJ2-5,.,CASSQDGMETQYF,TGTGCCAGCAGCCAAGATGGGATGGAGACCCAGTACTTC
TRBV6-1,.,TRBJ1-4,.,CASSVTTGQRNEKLFF,TGTGCCAGCAGTGTTACTACAGGGCAGAGAAATGAAAAACTGTTTTTT
TRBV5-6,.,TRBJ1-2,.,CASSLMEDGYTF,TGTGCCAGCAGCTTGATGGAGGATGGCTACACCTTC
TRBV11-2,.,TRBJ2-3,TRBD2,CASSFKGGSGGGKDTQYF,TGTGCCAGCAGCTTTAAGGGGGGTAGCGGGGGCGGAAAAGATACGCAGTATTTT
TRBV7-2,.,TRBJ1-2,TRBD1,CASSVGTAYGYTF,TGTGCCAGCAGCGTCGGGACAGCCTATGGCTACACCTTC
TRBV18,.,TRBJ1-3,.,CASSPTPGRSSGNTIYF,TGTGCCAGCTCACCGACGCCGGGACGGAGCTCTGGAAACACCATATATTTT
TRBV7-9,.,TRBJ1-2,.,CASSLGRPINGYTF,TGTGCCAGCAGCCTCGGGAGGCCGATAAATGGCTACACCTTC
TRBV6-5,.,TRBJ1-6,TRBD1,CASTRDRDSPLHF,TGTGCCAGCACTCGGGACAGAGATTCACCCCTCCACTTT
TRBV25-1,.,TRBJ1-3,.,CASCLNSSGNTIYF,TGTGCCAGTTGTCTAAACAGCTCTGGAAACACCATATATTTT
TRBV4-2,few,TRBJ2-7,TRBD2,CASSQVAWASGGGASSYEQYF,TGTGCCAGCAGCCAAGTGGCTTGGGCTAGCGGGGGGGGTGCCAGCTCCTACGAGCAGTACTTC
TRBV6-5,.,TRBJ1-2,.,CASTPFWGYYGYTF,TGTGCCAGCACCCCATTTTGGGGATACTATGGCTACACCTTC
TRBV5-1,.,TRBJ2-7,TRBD2,CASTHTSGSSYEQYF,TGCGCCAGCACCCATACTAGCGGGAGCTCCTACGAGCAGTACTTC
TRBV27,.,TRBJ2-5,.,CASSLSLRETQYF,TGTGCCAGCAGTTTATCCCTTCGGGAGACCCAGTACTTC
TRBV7-8,.,TRBJ2-7,TRBD2,CASSLAIFGTTNTRQYF,TGTGCCAGCAGCTTAGCGATTTTCGGGACTACTAATACTAGGCAGTACTTC
TRBV15,.,TRBJ2-1,.,CATSRDYTGEQFF,TGTGCCACCAGCAGAGATTATACGGGAGAGCAGTTCTTC
TRBV5-1,.,TRBJ2-1,TRBD2,CASSLASGLPRGDEQFF,TGCGCCAGCAGCTTGGCCAGCGGTCTGCCCCGGGGGGATGAGCAGTTCTTC
TRBV10-3,.,TRBJ2-2,.,CAISQGGGNTGELFF,TGTGCCATCAGTCAAGGTGGGGGGAACACCGGGGAGCTGTTTTTT
TRBV20-1,many,TRBJ2-7,TRBD2,CSASPSGKGEQYF,TGCAGTGCTAGTCCTAGCGGGAAAGGAGAGCAGTACTTC